This TCR beta chain comes out of a study of control samples from healthy donors and cancer patients. The repertoire was sequenced with immunoSEQ multiplex PCR; TCRdb's copy has only in-frame clones and lacks some. There are roughly 200,000 clones in the sample; roughly 94% occur only once, and 1.5% lies in the top ten. V was pared by 5 bases and J by 6 bases, with 7 bases between. Germline CDR1 is LNHDA and CDR2 is SQIVND (reference sequence). CDR3 length equals 11 residues. The receptor's source is a man between 50 and 59 years old in good health. J is TRBJ1-1 and V is TRBV19; no reliable D call. Sequenced sample: blood. The CDR3 DNA reads as TGTGCCAGTAGTTCTTTTCCTGAAGCTTTCTTT. As protein: CASSSFPEAFF.